This entry describes one TCR beta chain. Its antigen target is currently unknown. No quality values exist for individual bases; no much larger clone is one base distant. Systemically healthy Caucasian individuals from Russia, some 36 in total and aged roughly 6 to 95 years, were included as donors. Each donor gave 9.5 to 10 milliliters of peripheral blood, drawn into EDTA-treated Vacutainer tubes. Ficoll-Paque density-gradient centrifugation was used to isolate PBMCs, with at least 7 million obtained per sample. Total RNA was extracted from PBMCs with Trizol reagent, with at least 5 micrograms obtained per sample. Naive CD45RAhigh/CD27high T cell percentages were measured by flow cytometry on a PBMC aliquot from every donor. Including cysteine and phenylalanine, the CDR3 has 15 amino acids. CDR3 DNA is the only sequence kept; it has 45 bases, read in frame from the first base. The CDR1 and CDR2 encoded by the germline V gene (reference sequence) are MNHNY and SVGAGI.

The data belong to a study of blood T cells in healthy people across ages (dated by TCRdb to between 2015 and 2016). About the full investigation: In model experiments, roughly one uniquely barcoded TCR beta cDNA molecule per two T cells was captured by template switching. The donors were divided into four age groups: young (average roughly 17 years), middle-aged (roughly 40), aged (approximately 59) and long-lived (nearly 85). The study measured age-related changes in TCR beta repertoire diversity using deep sequencing normalized with unique cDNA molecular identifiers. To avoid experimental bias, donors of different ages were randomly spread across the sequencing lanes. For two donors (one aged 18 to 29 and one aged 80 or older), the study analyzed two additional independent replicas of 1 million unique cDNA reads from the same blood draw. The investigation overall reported the following: The CMV infection status of donors was not known, potentially confounding age-related changes in expanded clonotypes. Since profiling was done on bulk unsorted PBMCs, naive and antigen-experienced compartments could not be conclusively compared. As age increased, observed TCR beta diversity per million T cells dropped in a roughly linear way, and a significant reduction was already evident by age roughly 40. The percentage of naive T cells measured by flow cytometry correlated strongly with observed TCR beta diversity. Total diversity estimates from one million sequenced T cells were considered lower bounds and underestimates. The long-lived group showed more naive CD4+ T cells, fewer expanded clones and increased TCR diversity than the aged group, suggesting age selection.

The library came from 5' RACE. For sequencing, an Illumina HiSeq 2500 was employed. A second PCR of roughly 7 to 12 cycles was performed with a sample-barcoded 5' primer and a J-beta primer mix. Each TCR beta cDNA molecule received a unique molecular identifier from a template-switch 5' adaptor carrying 12 random nucleotides. At least 2.5 million CDR3-containing paired-end reads were obtained from each sample. The Mint cDNA synthesis kit, primed by a TRBC-specific oligonucleotide, was used to synthesize first-strand cDNA from all RNA. After uracil-DNA glycosylase treatment, a first 18-cycle PCR used universal primers M1SS and BC2_uni_R on all cDNA. The published analysis was carried out like this. Normalization of each sample was performed by random selection of 1 million high-quality reads, each carrying a distinct molecular identifier. Reads with shared molecular identifiers were discarded instead of being binned into consensus sequences. CDR3 identification, clonotype clustering and error correction used MiTCR with a Q25 quality threshold and the strictest error-elimination algorithm. A nonparametric unseen species model with Euler transformation was used to estimate a lower bound on total TCR beta diversity. Using fastp at Q25 and MiXCR, TCRdb reprocessed the public reads and kept productive beta chains. Here each entry gathers all rows of one CDR3 protein and keeps the most common genes and DNA. For this entry, the V and J calls and clone size follow TCRdb and not the study's own pipeline. In this sample the table shows roughly 800,000 distinct CDR3 sequences, roughly 64% of which occur a single time. The ten largest make up roughly 22% of the sample.

Recombination joined TRBV6-6 with TRBJ2-7; the D gene is perhaps TRBD2, on 6 matching bases. The end of the DNA fits TRBJ2-5 better, so the J call may be wrong. Material: blood. This sequence originates from a young man in good health. The CDR3 region: CASSYTGSAKETQYF. The nucleotide sequence reads TGTGCCAGCAGTTATACCGGGAGTGCGAAGGAGACCCAGTACTTC.